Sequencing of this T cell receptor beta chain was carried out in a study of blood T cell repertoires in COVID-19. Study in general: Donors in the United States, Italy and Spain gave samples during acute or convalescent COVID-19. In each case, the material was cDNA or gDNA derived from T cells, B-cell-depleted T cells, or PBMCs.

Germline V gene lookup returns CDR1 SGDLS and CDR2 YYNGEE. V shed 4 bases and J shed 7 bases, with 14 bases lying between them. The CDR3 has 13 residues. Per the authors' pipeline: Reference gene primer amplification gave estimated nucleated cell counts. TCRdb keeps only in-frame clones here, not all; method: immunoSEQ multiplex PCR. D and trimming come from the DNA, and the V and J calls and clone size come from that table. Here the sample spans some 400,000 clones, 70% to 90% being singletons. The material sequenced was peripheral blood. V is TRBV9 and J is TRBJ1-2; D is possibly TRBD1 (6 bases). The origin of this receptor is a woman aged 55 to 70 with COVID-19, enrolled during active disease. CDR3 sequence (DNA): TGTGCCAGCAGCCCTATTGGACAGTTTGGCTACACCTTC. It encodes CASSPIGQFGYTF.